This is a list of T cell receptor beta chains from one sample in a study of blood T cell repertoires in COVID-19. The table came from immunoSEQ multiplex PCR; TCRdb's copy has only in-frame clones and leaves some out. The sample consists of under 150,000 clones, roughly 87% of them appearing once. Sample: peripheral blood. The receptors originated from a man older than 75 with acute or convalescent COVID-19. The CDR3 runs from the conserved cysteine through the conserved F or W. Fields, in order: V gene, clone size, D gene, J gene, CDR3 protein, CDR3 DNA. The D gene is left open where the match is weak. Size values are once, few and many counts, or a class for expanded clones, and some rows have none.

TRBV11-2	once	-	TRBJ1-4	CASSRGDTLNEKLFF	TGTGCCAGCAGCCGGGGGGACACACTTAATGAAAAACTGTTTTTT
TRBV7-9	-	-	TRBJ1-5	CASRPWEGQPQHF	TGTGCCAGCAGGCCGTGGGAGGGTCAGCCCCAGCATTTT
TRBV7-3	-	TRBD1	TRBJ1-6	CASSLIGRGYSPLHF	TGTGCCAGCAGCTTAATCGGCAGGGGGTATTCACCCCTCCACTTT
TRBV7-9	-	TRBD1	TRBJ1-3	CASSWTGAGNTIYF	TGTGCCAGCAGCTGGACAGGGGCTGGAAACACCATATATTTT
TRBV9	-	TRBD1	TRBJ1-4	CASSVRPGGEKLFF	TGTGCCAGCAGCGTGCGGCCAGGGGGTGAAAAACTGTTTTTT
TRBV7-2	-	TRBD2	TRBJ2-1	CASNGGRSSYNEQFF	TGTGCCAGCAACGGGGGGAGAAGCTCCTACAATGAGCAGTTCTTC
TRBV7-3	-	TRBD2	TRBJ2-2	CASRYAGTSHTGELFF	TGTGCCAGCAGATACGCCGGGACTAGCCACACCGGGGAGCTGTTTTTT
TRBV6-1	few	TRBD1	TRBJ1-1	CASSDRGRGPNTEAFF	TGTGCCAGCAGTGATAGGGGCAGGGGGCCGAACACTGAAGCTTTCTTT
TRBV19	-	TRBD1	TRBJ1-2	CAASRQGYGYTF	TGTGCCGCCTCGCGACAGGGTTATGGCTACACCTTC
TRBV7-9	-	TRBD1	TRBJ1-5	CASSPPRPTGEDQPQHF	TGTGCCAGCAGCCCGCCCCGCCCGACAGGGGAGGATCAGCCCCAGCATTTT
TRBV2	once	TRBD1	TRBJ1-3	CASRGTGGNTIYF	TGTGCCAGCAGGGGGACAGGGGGAAACACCATATATTTT
TRBV12-5	once	-	TRBJ2-1	CASGLPTEYNEQFF	TGTGCTAGTGGTTTGCCGACAGAATACAATGAGCAGTTCTTC
TRBV15	-	-	TRBJ2-3	CATRQRASTDTQYF	TGTGCCACCAGACAGCGGGCTAGCACAGATACGCAGTATTTT
TRBV28	once	-	TRBJ2-2	CASSPPGDTGELFF	TGTGCCAGCAGTCCCCCAGGGGACACCGGGGAGCTGTTTTTT
TRBV7-8	-	-	TRBJ2-5	CASRTGFQETQYF	TGTGCCAGCAGGACAGGATTCCAAGAGACCCAGTACTTC
TRBV2	-	TRBD1	TRBJ1-1	CASCRDRGNPEAFF	TGTGCCAGCTGTCGGGACAGGGGAAACCCTGAAGCTTTCTTT
TRBV12-5	-	-	TRBJ1-5	CASGLSGDNQPQHF	TGTGCTAGTGGTTTGTCAGGGGACAATCAGCCCCAGCATTTT